The entry below gives a single TCR beta chain sequence along with its context. Its target is not known. As every portion of the isolated RNA was reverse transcribed, the sequencing read expressed TCRB transcripts. The method was immunoSEQ multiplex PCR; TCRdb's version includes in-frame clones alone and lacks a portion of them. Of 500,000 to 800,000 clones in the sample, around an eighth are singletons; the top ten hold approximately 0.11%. The data derive from a study of beta chain features in type 1 diabetes. The overall study: Patients looked much like healthy donors when it came to age, gender and cell yields.

The authors sorted CD4+ naive, central memory, regulatory and stem cell-like memory cells via CD45RO/CCR7/CD25/CD127/CD95/CD27. Germline CDR1 reads PRHDT; CDR2 reads FYEKMQ (reference sequence). The CDR3 is 15 amino acids. The ends were cut back, 2 bases at V and 0 bases at J, with 11 bases in the middle. Study results and caveats: Naive, central memory and Treg TCRB repertoires appeared more alike in patients than in healthy donors. For Type 1 diabetes patients, all four CD4+ subsets carried TCRB CDR3s that were moderately but significantly shorter.

The sequence was obtained from a young man with type 1 diabetes. This chain links TRBV13 with TRBJ2-7; no firm D call. Sequences were obtained from naive CD4+ T cells from blood. CDR3 sequence: CASSLLGRSSYEQYF. The CDR3, as DNA: TGTGCCAGCAGCTTATTGGGTAGGAGCTCCTACGAGCAGTACTTC. Supplemented by reference TRBV13 and TRBJ2-7, the full variable domain reads AAGVIQSPRHLIKEKRETATLKCYPIPRHDTVYWYQQGPGQDPQFLISFYEKMQSDKGSIPDRFSAQQFSDYHSELNMSSLELGDSALYFCASSLLGRSSYEQYFGPGTRLTVT.